This T cell receptor beta chain was identified in a study of CD8+CD57+ T cells in acquired aplastic anemia. Background on the study: The average for DNA from sorted CD4+ and CD8+ cells was about 3.3 ug.

The CDR3 is made up of 15 amino acids. Trimming removed 0 bases from V and 7 bases from J, with 14 bases in between. Germline V lookup: CDR1 SGHRS, CDR2 YFSETQ. TCR beta VDJ and CDR3 profiling used genomic DNA as template. TCRdb independently ran MiXCR on the reads; one entry per CDR3 protein. Of 250,000 to 350,000 distinct CDR3 sequences in the sample, 45% to 65% are singletons; the top ten hold less than 9.5%. Study-wide results and limits: For CD8+ Simpson's diversity, patients and controls showed no significant difference.

This clonotype occurred many times. As yet, its antigen is unknown. Input material: sorted CD4+, CD8+, or CD8+CD57+ T cells (not recorded which) from PBMCs. The V and J genes are TRBV5-1 and TRBJ2-1; D is possibly TRBD2 (7 bases). This sequence originates from a human donor with severe aplastic anemia or a healthy control (not recorded which). The DNA of the CDR3 is TGCGCCAGCAGCTTGGGGGGGGGCCGTGGAAATGAGCAGTTCTTC. Amino acid sequence: CASSLGGGRGNEQFF.